A selection of T cell receptor beta chains follows, all from one sample in a study of T-cell memory formation after mild COVID-19. TCRdb re-derived calls from the 5' RACE reads in MiXCR, one entry per CDR3 protein. The data hold some 450,000 distinct CDR3 sequences, with around 18% observed a single time. The specimen sequenced was PBMCs or a T cell subset sorted from them (not recorded which). All receptors come from an adult woman who had mild COVID-19 (a few samples of this study predate the infection). Cell type and time point are not known. Each CDR3 is given with its conserved first and last residue. D genes are given only for firm matches. Clone size, where shown, is once, few, many, or a class for clones that have expanded.

abundance: -; j_gene: TRBJ2-5; d_gene: -; v_gene: TRBV9; CDR3nt: TGTGCCAGCAGCGTCGAGGACGGCGGAGAGACCCAGTACTTC; CDR3aa: CASSVEDGGETQYF
abundance: -; j_gene: TRBJ1-1; d_gene: -; v_gene: TRBV7-2; CDR3nt: TGTGCCAGCAGCCCCCGGGATCAACCTAAGTTGCCTTTCTTT; CDR3aa: CASSPRDQPKLPFF
abundance: -; j_gene: TRBJ2-6; d_gene: -; v_gene: TRBV5-1; CDR3nt: TGCGCCAGCAGCTTGGCCAGGTCTGGGGCCAACGTCCTGACTTTC; CDR3aa: CASSLARSGANVLTF
abundance: few; j_gene: TRBJ1-3; d_gene: -; v_gene: TRBV11-2; CDR3nt: TGTGCCAGCAGCTCCAGAGGCGGGACTCCTGGAAACACCATATATTTT; CDR3aa: CASSSRGGTPGNTIYF
abundance: -; j_gene: TRBJ1-5; d_gene: -; v_gene: TRBV24-1; CDR3nt: TGTGCCACAGGAAGCAATCAGCCCCAGCATTTT; CDR3aa: CATGSNQPQHF
abundance: -; j_gene: TRBJ2-2; d_gene: -; v_gene: TRBV29-1; CDR3nt: TGCAGCGCCGTCCCGGGGAACACCGGGGAGCTGTTTTTT; CDR3aa: CSAVPGNTGELFF
abundance: few; j_gene: TRBJ2-6; d_gene: TRBD1; v_gene: TRBV7-6; CDR3nt: TGTGCCAGCAGCCCGGACAGGTCACGCTCTGGGGCCAACGTCCTGACTTTC; CDR3aa: CASSPDRSRSGANVLTF
abundance: -; j_gene: TRBJ1-1; d_gene: TRBD1; v_gene: TRBV29-1; CDR3nt: TGCAGCGTGATGACAGGGAGGATCATTGAAGCTTTCTTT; CDR3aa: CSVMTGRIIEAFF
abundance: few; j_gene: TRBJ2-2; d_gene: -; v_gene: TRBV7-9; CDR3nt: TGTGCCAGCAGCTTATTAGCGGTGGTGTTGGCCGGGGAGCTGTTTTTT; CDR3aa: CASSLLAVVLAGELFF
abundance: -; j_gene: TRBJ1-5; d_gene: TRBD1; v_gene: TRBV5-1; CDR3nt: TGCGCCAGCAGCTCATCCCAGGGGGCTCAGCCCCAGCATTTT; CDR3aa: CASSSSQGAQPQHF
abundance: -; j_gene: TRBJ2-1; d_gene: TRBD1; v_gene: TRBV11-2; CDR3nt: TGTGCCAGCAGCCCAGGACAGGGATTGTACAATGAGCAGTTCTTC; CDR3aa: CASSPGQGLYNEQFF